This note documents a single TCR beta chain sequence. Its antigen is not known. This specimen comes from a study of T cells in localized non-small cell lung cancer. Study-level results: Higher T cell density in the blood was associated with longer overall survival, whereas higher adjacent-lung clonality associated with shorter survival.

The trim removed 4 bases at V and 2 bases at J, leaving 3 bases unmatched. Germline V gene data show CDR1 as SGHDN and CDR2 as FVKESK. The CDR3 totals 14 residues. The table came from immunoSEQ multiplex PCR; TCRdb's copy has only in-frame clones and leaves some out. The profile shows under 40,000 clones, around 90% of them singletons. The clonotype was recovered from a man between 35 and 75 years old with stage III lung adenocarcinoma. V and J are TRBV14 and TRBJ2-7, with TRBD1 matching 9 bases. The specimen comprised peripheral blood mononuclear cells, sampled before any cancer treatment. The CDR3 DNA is TGTGCCAGCAGCCCCGACAGGGGGACCTACGAGCAGTACTTC. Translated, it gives CASSPDRGTYEQYF.